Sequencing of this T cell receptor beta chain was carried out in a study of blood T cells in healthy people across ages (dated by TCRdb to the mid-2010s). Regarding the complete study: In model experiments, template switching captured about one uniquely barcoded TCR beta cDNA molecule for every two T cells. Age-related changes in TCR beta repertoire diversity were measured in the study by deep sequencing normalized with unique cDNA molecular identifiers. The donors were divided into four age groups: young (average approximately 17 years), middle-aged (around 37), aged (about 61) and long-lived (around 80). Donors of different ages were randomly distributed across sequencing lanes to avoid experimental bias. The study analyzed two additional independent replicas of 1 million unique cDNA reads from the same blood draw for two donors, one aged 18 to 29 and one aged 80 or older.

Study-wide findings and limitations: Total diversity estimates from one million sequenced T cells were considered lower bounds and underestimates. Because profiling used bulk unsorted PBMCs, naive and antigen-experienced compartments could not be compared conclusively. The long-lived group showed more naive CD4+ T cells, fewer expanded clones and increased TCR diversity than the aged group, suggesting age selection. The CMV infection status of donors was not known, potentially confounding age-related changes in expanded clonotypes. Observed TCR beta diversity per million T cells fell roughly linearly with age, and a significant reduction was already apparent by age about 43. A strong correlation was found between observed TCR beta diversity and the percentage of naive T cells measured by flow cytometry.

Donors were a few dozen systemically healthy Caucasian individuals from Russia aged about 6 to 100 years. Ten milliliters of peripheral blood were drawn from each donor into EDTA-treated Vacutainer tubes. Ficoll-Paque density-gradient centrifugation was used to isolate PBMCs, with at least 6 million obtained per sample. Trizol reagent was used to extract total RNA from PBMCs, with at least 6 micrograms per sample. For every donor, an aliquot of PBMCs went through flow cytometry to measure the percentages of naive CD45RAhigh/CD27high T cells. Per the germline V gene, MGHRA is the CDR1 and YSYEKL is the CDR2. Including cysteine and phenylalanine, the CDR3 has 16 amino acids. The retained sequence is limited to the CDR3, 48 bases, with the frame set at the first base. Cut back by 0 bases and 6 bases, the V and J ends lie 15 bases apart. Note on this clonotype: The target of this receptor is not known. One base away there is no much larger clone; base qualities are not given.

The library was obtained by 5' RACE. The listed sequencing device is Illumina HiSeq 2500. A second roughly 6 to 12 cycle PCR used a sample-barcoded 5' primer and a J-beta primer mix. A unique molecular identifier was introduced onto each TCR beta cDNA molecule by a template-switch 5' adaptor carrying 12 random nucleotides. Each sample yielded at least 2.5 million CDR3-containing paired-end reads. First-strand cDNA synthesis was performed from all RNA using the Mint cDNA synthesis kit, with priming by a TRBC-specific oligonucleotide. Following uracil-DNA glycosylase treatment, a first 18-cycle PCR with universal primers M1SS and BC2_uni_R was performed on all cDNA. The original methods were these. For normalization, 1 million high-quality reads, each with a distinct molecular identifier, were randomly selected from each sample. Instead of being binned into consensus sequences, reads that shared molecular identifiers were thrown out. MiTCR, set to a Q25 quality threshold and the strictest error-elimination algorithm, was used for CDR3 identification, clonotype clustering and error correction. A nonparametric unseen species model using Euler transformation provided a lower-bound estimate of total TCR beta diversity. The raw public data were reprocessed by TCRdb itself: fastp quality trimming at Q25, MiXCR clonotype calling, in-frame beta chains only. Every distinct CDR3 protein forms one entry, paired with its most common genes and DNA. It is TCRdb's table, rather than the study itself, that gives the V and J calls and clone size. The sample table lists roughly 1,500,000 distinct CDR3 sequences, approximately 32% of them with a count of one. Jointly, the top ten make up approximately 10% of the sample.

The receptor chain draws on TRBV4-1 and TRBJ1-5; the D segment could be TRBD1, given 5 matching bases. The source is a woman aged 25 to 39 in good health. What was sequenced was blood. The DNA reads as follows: TGCGCCAGCAGCCAAGATGAAGGGGTCTGGGGTCAGCCCCAGCATTTT. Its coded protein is CASSQDEGVWGQPQHF.